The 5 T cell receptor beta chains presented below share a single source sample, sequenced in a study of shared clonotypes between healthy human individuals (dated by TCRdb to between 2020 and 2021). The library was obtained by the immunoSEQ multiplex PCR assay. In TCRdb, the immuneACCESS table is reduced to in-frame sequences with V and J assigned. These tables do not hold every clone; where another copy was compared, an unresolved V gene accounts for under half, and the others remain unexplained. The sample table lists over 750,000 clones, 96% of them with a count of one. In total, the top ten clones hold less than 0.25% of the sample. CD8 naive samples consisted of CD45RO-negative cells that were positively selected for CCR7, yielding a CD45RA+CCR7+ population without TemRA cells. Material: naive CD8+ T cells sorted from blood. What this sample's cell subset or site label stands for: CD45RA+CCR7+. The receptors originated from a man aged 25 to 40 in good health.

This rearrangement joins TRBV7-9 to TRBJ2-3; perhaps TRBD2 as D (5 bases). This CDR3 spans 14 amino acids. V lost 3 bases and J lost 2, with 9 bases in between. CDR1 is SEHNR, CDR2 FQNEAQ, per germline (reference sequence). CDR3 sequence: CASSFGGLTDTQYF. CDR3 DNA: TGTGCCAGCAGCTTTGGAGGCCTCACAGATACGCAGTATTTT.

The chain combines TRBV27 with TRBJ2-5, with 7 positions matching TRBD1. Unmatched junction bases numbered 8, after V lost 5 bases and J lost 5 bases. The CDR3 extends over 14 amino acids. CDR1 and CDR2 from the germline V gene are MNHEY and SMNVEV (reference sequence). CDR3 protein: CASSLDRRTETQYF. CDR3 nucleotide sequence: TGTGCCAGCAGTCTGGACAGGCGGACGGAGACCCAGTACTTC.

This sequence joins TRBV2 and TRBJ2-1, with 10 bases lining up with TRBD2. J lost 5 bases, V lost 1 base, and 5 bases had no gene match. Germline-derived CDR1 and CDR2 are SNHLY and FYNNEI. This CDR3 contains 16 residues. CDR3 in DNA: TGTGCCAGCAGTGAAGGTCTACTAGCGGGGAACAATGAGCAGTTCTTC. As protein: CASSEGLLAGNNEQFF.

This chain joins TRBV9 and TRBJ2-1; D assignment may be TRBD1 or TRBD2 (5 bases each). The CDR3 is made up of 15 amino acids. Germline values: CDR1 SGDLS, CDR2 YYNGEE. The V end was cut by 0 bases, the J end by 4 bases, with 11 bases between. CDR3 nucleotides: TGTGCCAGCAGCGTAGATGGGGGTTTTTACAATGAGCAGTTCTTC. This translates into CASSVDGGFYNEQFF.

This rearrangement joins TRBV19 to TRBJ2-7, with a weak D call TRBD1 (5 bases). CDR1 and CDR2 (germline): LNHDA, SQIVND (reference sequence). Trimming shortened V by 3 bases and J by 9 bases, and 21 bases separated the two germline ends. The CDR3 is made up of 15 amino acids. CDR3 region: CASSIGQGPFFGQYF. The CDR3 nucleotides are TGTGCCAGTAGTATTGGGCAGGGCCCCTTTTTCGGGCAGTACTTC.